This T cell receptor (beta chain) came from a study of blood T cell repertoires in COVID-19. The wider study: COVID-19 samples collected from the United States, Italy and Spain covered acute and convalescent phases. PBMCs, B-cell-depleted T cells, or T cells provided the cDNA or gDNA that made up the material.

The trim removed 4 bases at V and 5 bases at J, leaving 4 bases unmatched. The V gene's germline CDR1 is SNHLY and CDR2 FYNNEI. This CDR3 has 14 amino acids. Sequenced by immunoSEQ multiplex PCR; TCRdb stores in-frame clones only, minus some. The repertoire has roughly 56,000 clones, nearly 95% of them found once; the top ten carry 4.6%. The sequencing input was peripheral blood. The receptor's source is a man in his fifties or sixties with active COVID-19. The rearrangement joins TRBV2 to TRBJ1-1, with TRBD1 matching 10 bases. For the CDR3, the DNA is TGTGCCAGCAGTGTGGGGACAGGGGCGACTGAAGCTTTCTTT. Translating it yields CASSVGTGATEAFF.